Shown below are 6 T cell receptor beta chains from a single sample sequenced in a study of OX40 agonist ivuxolimab in advanced cancers. The assay was immunoSEQ multiplex PCR, and TCRdb's table has in-frame clones only and misses some. Of more than 85,000 clones listed, 90% are singletons. This specimen was CD4+ or CD8+ T cells sorted from blood, taken in a trial of the OX40 agonist ivuxolimab. The source of these receptors is an adult with an advanced solid tumor such as melanoma, head and neck, liver or kidney cancer.

The J gene is TRBJ2-7, the V gene TRBV4-1, with 7 bases fitting TRBD2. There are 17 residues in the CDR3. V dropped 6 bases and J dropped 1; count of bases not matched to a gene: 15. The germline CDR1 and CDR2 sequences are MGHRA and YSYEKL. The CDR3 loop reads CASRSVLAKGGSYEQYF. DNA for the CDR3: TGCGCCAGCAGGTCCGTACTAGCGAAGGGAGGATCCTACGAGCAGTACTTC.

This chain joins TRBV10-1 and TRBJ2-2, with 7 bases that match TRBD2. The CDR3 is made up of 18 amino acids. The V gene's germline CDR1 is WNHNN and CDR2 SYGVQD (reference sequence). The J segment lost 6 bases and the V segment lost 8 bases, leaving 21 bases of the junction unmatched. The CDR3 DNA reads as TGCGCCAGCCGAAGGGCGGGTAGCGGGCCCCTTCCTGCCGGGGAGCTGTTTTTT. Protein sequence: CASRRAGSGPLPAGELFF.

The chain carries TRBV2 and TRBJ2-5; maybe TRBD2 (5 bases). The CDR3 runs to 12 residues. Germline-derived CDR1 and CDR2 are SNHLY and FYNNEI. V lost 5 bases to trimming and J lost 5 bases, with 9 bases between them. CDR3 DNA: TGTGCCAGCAGTCGGGAAGGGGAGACCCAGTACTTC. Its protein product is CASSREGETQYF.

V and J are TRBV14 and TRBJ1-3; tentative D call: TRBD1 (5 bases). CDR3 length equals 15 residues. V gave up 0 bases and J gave up 4 bases, with 10 bases separating them. Germline V gene lookup returns CDR1 SGHDN and CDR2 FVKESK. This chain's CDR3 is CASSQEGTSGNTIYF. The DNA of the CDR3 is TGTGCCAGCAGCCAAGAGGGGACTTCAGGAAACACCATATATTTT.

This clone came up a few times. The V and J genes are TRBV30 and TRBJ1-5; 8 nucleotides line up with TRBD1. Looked up from germline, CDR1 is GTSNPN and CDR2 is SVGIG (reference sequence). This CDR3 region has 13 residues. V shed 6 bases and J 6 bases; nucleotides not matched to a gene: 7. CDR3 amino acids: CACTQGAGQPQHF. CDR3 DNA sequence: TGTGCCTGTACCCAGGGGGCGGGTCAGCCCCAGCATTTT. The full variable domain, with the rest looked up from reference TRBV30 and TRBJ1-5, is SQTIHQWPATLVQPVGSPLSLECTVEGTSNPNLYWYRQAAGRGLQLLFYSVGIGQISSEVPQNLSASRPQDRQFILSSKKLLLSDSGFYLCACTQGAGQPQHFGDGTRLSIL.

The V and J genes are TRBV28 and TRBJ1-4, with 7 bases fitting TRBD1. After removal of 3 bases from V and 6 bases from J, the junction contained 4 bases not matched to a gene. This CDR3 has 14 residues. CDR1 and CDR2 from the germline V gene are MDHEN and SYDVKM. CDR3 sequence (DNA): TGTGCCAGCAGTTTCGACAGGGTGGATGAAAAACTGTTTTTT. Its translation is CASSFDRVDEKLFF.